Included here is one T cell receptor (beta chain) sequence, with context. Its antigen is unidentified. The sample is drawn from a study of PD-1 blockade in classical Hodgkin lymphoma. General study findings and limits: With respect to the repertoire differences, their causes, possibly disease activity or prior therapy, remain undefined. TCR diversity at baseline was reported to be reduced in newly diagnosed patients relative to healthy donors.

Libraries were prepared by immunoSEQ multiplex PCR; TCRdb keeps only in-frame clonotypes and omits some of them. The sample consists of more than 90,000 clones, around 80% of them appearing once. There are 16 residues in the CDR3. V was clipped by 4 bases and J by 8 bases, with 21 bases between them. Per the germline V gene, CDR1 is SEHNR and CDR2 is FQNEAQ (reference sequence). Time point specified: cycle 4 day 1 (C4D1), after 5 to 7 weeks of nivolumab. All patients experienced relapse after autologous stem cell transplantation, and brentuximab vedotin exposure was variable. Best responses were complete response, partial response or progressive disease.

The sample was peripheral blood mononuclear cells (PBMCs), taken before the fourth cycle of nivolumab. The TCR was taken from a human donor with classical Hodgkin lymphoma. The V gene is TRBV7-9, the J gene TRBJ2-1; D is unclear. The CDR3 sequence is CASSYGLEGLGYEQFF. CDR3 DNA sequence: TGTGCCAGCAGCTACGGCCTCGAAGGTCTAGGCTATGAGCAGTTCTTC.